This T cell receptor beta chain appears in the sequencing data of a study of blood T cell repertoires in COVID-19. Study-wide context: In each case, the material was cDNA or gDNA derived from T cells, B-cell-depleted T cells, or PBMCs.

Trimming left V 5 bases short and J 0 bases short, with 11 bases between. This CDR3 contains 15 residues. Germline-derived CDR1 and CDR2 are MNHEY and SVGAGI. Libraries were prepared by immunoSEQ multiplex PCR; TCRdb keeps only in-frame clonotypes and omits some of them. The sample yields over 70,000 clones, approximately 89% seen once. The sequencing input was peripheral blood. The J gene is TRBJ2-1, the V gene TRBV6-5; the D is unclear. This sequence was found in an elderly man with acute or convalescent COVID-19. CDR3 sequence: CASSPNRASYNEQFF. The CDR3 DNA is TGTGCCAGCAGTCCGAACAGAGCCTCCTACAATGAGCAGTTCTTC.